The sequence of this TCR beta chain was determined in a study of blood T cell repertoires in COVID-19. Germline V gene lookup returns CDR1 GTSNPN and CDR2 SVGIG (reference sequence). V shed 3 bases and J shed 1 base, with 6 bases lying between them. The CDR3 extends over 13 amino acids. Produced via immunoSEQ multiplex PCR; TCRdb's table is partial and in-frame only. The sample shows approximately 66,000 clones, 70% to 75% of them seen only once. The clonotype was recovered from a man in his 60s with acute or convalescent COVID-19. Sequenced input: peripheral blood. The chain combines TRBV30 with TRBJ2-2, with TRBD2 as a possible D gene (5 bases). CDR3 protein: CAWRDWNTGELFF. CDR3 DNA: TGTGCCTGGAGGGACTGGAACACCGGGGAGCTGTTTTTT.